This T cell receptor beta chain came from a study of blood T cell repertoires in COVID-19. Study summary: Spain, Italy and the United States supplied samples that represented acute and convalescent COVID-19. PBMCs, B-cell-depleted T cells, or T cells provided the cDNA or gDNA that made up the material.

Under the authors' procedure: Researchers report that nucleated cell counts were estimated from reference gene primer amplification. Method: immunoSEQ multiplex PCR; TCRdb's copy keeps in-frame clones and lacks some. That table is the source of V, J and clone size, and D and trimming were worked out from the DNA. The table has some 17,000 clones, 75% to 90% seen once. This CDR3 contains 15 residues. Germline CDR1 and CDR2: MDHEN and SYDVKM. J was trimmed by 4 bases and V by 11 bases; bases with no gene match: 15. The clonotype originates from a man aged 50 to 59 with active COVID-19. Source material: peripheral blood. This chain joins TRBV28 and TRBJ1-2, with 8 bases identical to TRBD1. This CDR3 is CAHSGRQGAFYGYTF. CDR3 bases: TGTGCCCACTCTGGTAGGCAGGGGGCGTTCTATGGCTACACCTTC.